The following is a TCR beta chain sequence with its context. Its antigen is not yet known. Base qualities are missing; no much larger clone stands one base away. The data were taken from a study of blood T cell repertoires in COVID-19 (TCRdb year 2020). With respect to the entire study: The collaborator samples originated in the United States, Italy and Spain and spanned the acute and convalescent phases of COVID-19. The material from the prospective study consisted of cDNA or gDNA derived from T cells, B-cell-depleted T cells, or PBMCs. Deeply sampled blood TCRbeta repertoires from subjects exposed to, actively infected with, or recovered from COVID-19 were included in the dataset. The repertoires were released in a freely available public database meant as a resource for research on the immune response to SARS-CoV-2. Samples came from the ongoing ImmuneRACE study (first 160 participants) plus 1,254 subjects from 6 global collaborators. A de-identified subject ID, COVID-19 status, age in years and sex were almost always included in the sample metadata. Where available, HLA class I and class II types were obtained from metadata supplied by the sample provider rather than from assay-based typing. On the study overall, not on this receptor specifically: The quantity of clinical and demographic metadata differed by source and by participant and was supplied without curation.

Taken from cysteine to phenylalanine, the CDR3 has 13 residues. Only the CDR3 part of the read is kept: 39 bases, read in frame from the first base. The junction shows trimming of 5 bases on V and 10 bases on J, plus 12 bases between the germline ends. The germline V gene sets CDR1 to SNHLY and CDR2 to FYNNEI. TCRbeta CDR3 regions were amplified from genomic DNA by means of the immunoSEQ Assay, a bias-controlled multiplex PCR. The original pipeline was this. Nucleated cell counts per sample were estimated from amplification of reference gene primers within the assay. Sequence reads were collapsed and filtered to measure the absolute abundance of every unique TCRbeta CDR3 rearrangement. Productive Simpson clonality was computed per sample as the square root of Simpson's diversity index over productive rearrangements. This immuneACCESS table, as held by TCRdb, lists in-frame sequences with V and J called but not all clones. Of the missing ones, under half trace to an unresolved V gene in checked studies; the others have no known cause. The DNA was the basis for D and trimming; V, J and clone size are from that table. The sample table holds under 450,000 clones, of which about 90% were seen once. The ten largest clones add up to 2.5% to 3.5% of the sample.

Enrolling through a virtual design, the prospective study's participants ranged in age from roughly 18 to 100 years and lived across some 22 United States geographic areas. In the prospective study, participants were assigned to cohorts based on the clinical history participants reported in a screening survey and a study questionnaire. For ImmuneRACE Cohort 3, a participant was defined as recovered based on two consecutive negative NP/OP PCR tests, clearance by a healthcare professional, or resolution of symptoms. In the prospective study, mobile phlebotomists collected whole blood, serum and a nasopharyngeal or oropharyngeal swab from each participant. Prospective study participants could optionally give additional blood draws and questionnaires over a roughly 2-month period. Before DNA extraction, blood samples from the prospective study were shipped at room temperature or frozen.

This receptor was obtained from a woman aged 30 to 39 who had recovered from COVID-19. The V and J segments used are TRBV2 and TRBJ1-6, with the D gene call left open. The sequenced sample was PBMCs or T cells enriched from blood (not recorded which). The bases read TGTGCCAGCAGTTGGAGGGTCGAGTCACCCCTCCACTTT. It encodes CASSWRVESPLHF.